Shown below are 17 T cell receptor beta chains from a single sample sequenced in a study of T cell repertoires in cytomegalovirus infection. From the reads, TCRdb called clonotypes with MiXCR, one entry per CDR3 protein. The repertoire holds about 360,000 distinct CDR3 sequences, with 15% to 20% as singletons. Sequencing was done on a sample of PBMCs. These receptor sequences come from a human donor in good health (CMV status not recorded). Some clones in this sample may be carry-over from other donors' samples.

This clonotype was found a few times. The chain carries TRBV4-3 and TRBJ1-6, with a weak D call TRBD1 (5 bases). The V and J ends lost 0 bases and 8 bases respectively, with 11 bases between them. This CDR3 has 15 amino acids. Germline V gene sequence: CDR1 LGHNA, CDR2 YSLEER. The CDR3 protein is CASSQDTREDSPLHF. The DNA of the CDR3 is TGCGCCAGCAGCCAAGATACCAGGGAGGATTCACCCCTCCACTTT.

This clonotype was seen many times. The rearrangement uses TRBV12-3 or TRBV12-4 and TRBJ2-2; unclear D gene. Trimming took 5 bases from V and 2 from J, leaving 12 bases between them. This CDR3 region has 15 residues. This chain's CDR3 is CASSIGSPNTGELFF. CDR3 DNA sequence: TGTGCCAGCAGTATCGGCAGTCCAAACACCGGGGAGCTGTTTTTT.

This chain connects TRBV7-9 to TRBJ2-2, with no clear D. The germline V and J ends were trimmed by 2 bases and 10 bases, with 11 bases remaining between them. This CDR3 is built from 13 residues. Germline CDR1 SEHNR, CDR2 FQNEAQ (reference sequence). CDR3 in DNA: TGTGCCAGCAGCTTAAAACGGACCTCGGAGCTGTTTTTT. Its protein product is CASSLKRTSELFF.

The rearrangement joins TRBV20-1 to TRBJ2-3; tentatively, D is TRBD1 (6 bases). The CDR3 consists of 11 residues. V was clipped by 4 bases and J by 7 bases, with 9 bases between them. CDR1 is DFQATT, CDR2 SNEGSKA, per germline (reference sequence). The CDR3 is CSANQGYTQYF. As DNA, the CDR3 is TGCAGTGCTAACCAGGGGTATACGCAGTATTTT.

This clonotype has at least ten counts. The chain couples TRBV7-2 to TRBJ2-5, with unresolved D. Trimming took 0 bases from V and 1 from J, leaving 6 bases between them. This CDR3 is built from 14 residues. Germline V lookup: CDR1 SGHTA, CDR2 FQGNSA. The CDR3 DNA is TGTGCCAGCAGCTTAGCAAGCTCCCAAGAGACCCAGTACTTC. Encoded protein: CASSLASSQETQYF.

This clonotype was counted a few times. The chain uses TRBV4-1 and TRBJ1-2; D is unclear. The length of the CDR3 is 15 residues. Trimming left V 1 base short and J 5 bases short, with 14 bases between. Germline lookup yields CDR1 MGHRA and CDR2 YSYEKL. As DNA, the CDR3 is TGCGCCAGCAGCCAAGTTGAAGGTCACCTATATGGCTACACCTTC. Amino acid sequence: CASSQVEGHLYGYTF.

The J gene is TRBJ2-7, the V gene TRBV10-3; TRBD2 matches at 9 bases. The V gene's germline CDR1 is ENHRY and CDR2 SYGVKD. The CDR3 runs to 13 residues. V gave up 6 bases and J gave up 0 bases; unmatched junction bases: 0. CDR3 DNA sequence: TGTGCCATCAGACTAGCGGGCTCCTACGAGCAGTACTTC. Translation: CAIRLAGSYEQYF.

The chain is built from TRBV29-1 and TRBJ1-2, with TRBD1 as a possible D gene (6 bases). V was pared by 8 bases and J by 4 bases, with 17 bases between. From germline, CDR1 is SQVTM and CDR2 ANQGSEA. The CDR3 consists of 13 residues. CDR3: CSYRENLAYGYTF. DNA of the CDR3: TGCAGCTACAGGGAGAATCTGGCCTATGGCTACACCTTC. Filled out from reference TRBV29-1 and TRBJ1-2, the complete variable domain reads SAVISQKPSRDICQRGTSLTIQCQVDSQVTMMFWYRQQPGQSLTLIATANQGSEATYESGFVIDKFPISRPNLTFSTLTVSNMSPEDSSIYLCSYRENLAYGYTFGSGTRLTVV.

This clonotype was seen at least ten times. The chain couples TRBV7-9 to TRBJ2-1; D may match TRBD1 or TRBD2 (6 bases each). CDR1 and CDR2 (germline): SEHNR, FQNEAQ (reference sequence). The CDR3 is 15 residues long. V lost 5 bases to trimming and J lost 8 bases, with 19 bases between them. CDR3 in amino acids: CASSPPGAPSHEQFF. The CDR3 nucleotides read TGTGCCAGCAGCCCCCCGGGGGCCCCGTCCCATGAGCAGTTCTTC. Full variable domain (outside the CDR3, taken from reference TRBV7-9 and TRBJ2-1): DTGVSQNPRHKITKRGQNVTFRCDPISEHNRLYWYRQTLGQGPEFLTYFQNEAQLEKSRLLSDRFSAERPKGSFSTLEIQRTEQGDSAMYLCASSPPGAPSHEQFFGPGTRLTVL.

The chain has TRBV23-1 and TRBJ1-6; D is undetermined. TRBV23-1 is reported as an ORF; its role is uncertain. Trimming took 1 base from V and 2 from J, leaving 6 bases between them. The CDR3 has 15 residues. The CDR3 protein is CASSQLWTYNSPLHF. For the CDR3, the DNA is TGCGCCAGCAGTCAATTGTGGACCTATAATTCACCCCTCCACTTT.

The table lists this clonotype with a few counts. The V gene is TRBV5-1, the J gene TRBJ1-6; D might be TRBD1 (5 bases). Germline values: CDR1 SGHRS, CDR2 YFSETQ. The CDR3 spans 16 residues. Trimming removed 4 bases from V and 11 bases from J, with 22 bases in between. The CDR3 bases are TGCGCCAGCAGCCTCGCCCCGGGGCCGACGTCGACACCCCTCCACTTT. As protein: CASSLAPGPTSTPLHF.

This clonotype showed up just once. A much larger clonotype is one base distant, so this may be a read error. This chain uses TRBV12-3 or TRBV12-4 with TRBJ1-2, with no clear D. This CDR3 region has 13 residues. Trimming removed 3 bases from V and 8 bases from J, with 13 bases in between. This chain's CDR3 is CASSLIRADGYTF. CDR3 DNA sequence: TGTGCCAGCAGTTTGATTCGGGCTGACGGCTACACCTTC.

The CDR3 nucleotides read TGCAGTGCTCGGAGTGAGACCCAGTACTTC. Amino acids: CSARSETQYF. V is TRBV20-1 and J is TRBJ2-5; no clear D gene. Per the germline V gene, CDR1 is DFQATT and CDR2 is SNEGSKA (reference sequence). This CDR3 has 10 amino acids. V lost 5 bases to trimming and J lost 5 bases, with 6 bases between them.

V usage is TRBV7-9 and J usage is TRBJ2-5; D is undetermined. The germline V gene encodes CDR1 SEHNR and CDR2 FQNEAQ (reference sequence). V dropped 5 bases and J dropped 1 base, with 11 bases sitting between them. The CDR3 consists of 14 residues. CDR3 residues: CASSQFPGQETQYF. The CDR3 DNA sequence: TGTGCCAGCAGCCAATTCCCGGGCCAAGAGACCCAGTACTTC.

This clonotype was picked up a small number of times. V is TRBV20-1 and J is TRBJ2-1, with 9 bases that match TRBD2. V was pared by 5 bases and J by 4 bases, with 6 bases of the junction left unmatched. The germline gives CDR1 DFQATT, CDR2 SNEGSKA (reference sequence). The CDR3 extends over 14 amino acids. In nucleotides, the CDR3 is TGCAGTGCTTTCCTAGCGGGGTTTTACAATGAGCAGTTCTTC. It codes for CSAFLAGFYNEQFF.

This clonotype was picked up one time. The gene calls are TRBV2 and TRBJ2-7; D is possibly TRBD2 (5 bases). The CDR3 has 11 residues. Germline V CDR1 and CDR2: SNHLY, FYNNEI. Trimming left V 6 bases short and J 6 bases short, with 9 bases between. As DNA, the CDR3 is TGTGCCAGCAGCGCTGAGGGCGAGCAGTACTTC. It codes for CASSAEGEQYF.

The chain joins TRBV5-4 to TRBJ1-1; weak D call: TRBD1 (5 bases). Per the germline V gene, CDR1 is SGHNT and CDR2 is YYREEE (reference sequence). Trimming removed 4 bases from V and 4 bases from J, with 17 bases in between. CDR3 length: 15 amino acids. The DNA of the CDR3 is TGTGCCAGCAGCGCCGCAATAGGAAGGGGCACTGAAGCTTTCTTT. It codes for CASSAAIGRGTEAFF.